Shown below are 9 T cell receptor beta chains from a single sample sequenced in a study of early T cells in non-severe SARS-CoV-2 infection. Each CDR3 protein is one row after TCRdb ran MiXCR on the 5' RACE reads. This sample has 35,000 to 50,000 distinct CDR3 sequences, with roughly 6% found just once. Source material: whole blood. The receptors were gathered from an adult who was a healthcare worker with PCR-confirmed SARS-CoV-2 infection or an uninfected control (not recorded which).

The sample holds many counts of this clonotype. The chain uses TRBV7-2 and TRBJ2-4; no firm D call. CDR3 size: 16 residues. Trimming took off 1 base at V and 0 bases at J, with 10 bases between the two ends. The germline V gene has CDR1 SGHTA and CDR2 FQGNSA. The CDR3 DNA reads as TGTGCCAGCAGCTTAGGCCGGTTCATAGCCAAAAACATTCAGTACTTC. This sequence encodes CASSLGRFIAKNIQYF. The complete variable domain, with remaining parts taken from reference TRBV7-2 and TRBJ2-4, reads GAGVSQSPSNKVTEKGKDVELRCDPISGHTALYWYRQSLGQGLEFLIYFQGNSAPDKSGLPSDRFSAERTGGSVSTLTIQRTQQEDSAVYLCASSLGRFIAKNIQYFGAGTRLSVL.

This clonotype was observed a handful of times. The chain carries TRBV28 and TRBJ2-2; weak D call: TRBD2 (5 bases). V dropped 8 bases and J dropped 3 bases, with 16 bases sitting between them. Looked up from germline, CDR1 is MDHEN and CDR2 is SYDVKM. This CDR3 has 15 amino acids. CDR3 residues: CASRQRRWDTGELFF. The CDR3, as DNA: TGTGCCAGCCGGCAGCGGCGGTGGGACACCGGGGAGCTGTTTTTT.

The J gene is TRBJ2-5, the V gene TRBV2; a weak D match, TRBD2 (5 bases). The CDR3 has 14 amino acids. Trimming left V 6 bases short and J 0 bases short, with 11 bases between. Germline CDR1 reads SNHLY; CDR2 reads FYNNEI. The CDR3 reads CASRPRRYQETQYF. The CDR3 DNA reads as TGTGCCAGCAGGCCGCGGAGGTACCAAGAGACCCAGTACTTC.

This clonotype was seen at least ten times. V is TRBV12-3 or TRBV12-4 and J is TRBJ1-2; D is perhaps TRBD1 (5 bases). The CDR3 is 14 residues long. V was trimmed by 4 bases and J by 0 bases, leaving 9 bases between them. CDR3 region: CASSWGRTNYGYTF. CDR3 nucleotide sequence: TGTGCCAGCAGTTGGGGCCGTACTAACTATGGCTACACCTTC.

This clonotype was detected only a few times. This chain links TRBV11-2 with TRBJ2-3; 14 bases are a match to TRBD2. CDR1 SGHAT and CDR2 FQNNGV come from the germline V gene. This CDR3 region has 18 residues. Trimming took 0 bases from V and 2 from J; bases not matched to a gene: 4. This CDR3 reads CASSLDGLAGGTTDTQYF. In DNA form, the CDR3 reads TGTGCCAGCAGCTTAGACGGACTAGCGGGGGGAACCACAGATACGCAGTATTTT.

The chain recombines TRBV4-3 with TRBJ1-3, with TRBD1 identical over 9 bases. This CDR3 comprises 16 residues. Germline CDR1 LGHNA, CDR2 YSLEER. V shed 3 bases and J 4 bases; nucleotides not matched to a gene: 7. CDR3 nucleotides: TGCGCCAGCAGCCAGACCCTGGGACAGGGAGGAAACACCATATATTTT. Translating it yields CASSQTLGQGGNTIYF.

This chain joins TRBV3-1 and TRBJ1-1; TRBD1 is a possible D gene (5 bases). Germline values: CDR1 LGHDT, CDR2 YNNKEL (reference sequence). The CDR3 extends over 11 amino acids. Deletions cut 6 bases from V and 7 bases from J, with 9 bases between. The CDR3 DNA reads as TGTGCCAGCAGGCAGGGCAATGAAGCTTTCTTT. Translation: CASRQGNEAFF.

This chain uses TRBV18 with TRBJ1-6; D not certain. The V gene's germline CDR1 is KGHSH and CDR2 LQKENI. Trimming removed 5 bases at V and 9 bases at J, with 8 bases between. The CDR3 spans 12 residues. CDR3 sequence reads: CASSMSGSPLHF. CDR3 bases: TGTGCCAGCTCAATGTCGGGTTCACCCCTCCACTTT.

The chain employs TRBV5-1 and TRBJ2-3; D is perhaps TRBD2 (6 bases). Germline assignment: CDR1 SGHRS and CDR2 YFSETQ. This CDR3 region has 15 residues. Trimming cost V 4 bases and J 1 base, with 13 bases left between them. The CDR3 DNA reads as TGCGCCAGCAGCAGTGGACTATCCGGCACAGATACGCAGTATTTT. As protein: CASSSGLSGTDTQYF.